This T cell receptor beta chain stems from a study of blood T cell repertoires in COVID-19. Study overall: Whether acute or convalescent, the COVID-19 samples came from the United States, Italy and Spain. The cDNA or gDNA used as material had been derived from T cells, B-cell-depleted T cells, or PBMCs.

The method was immunoSEQ multiplex PCR; TCRdb's version includes in-frame clones alone and lacks a portion of them. The sample comprises about 86,000 clones, over 70% of which are singletons, and approximately 34% rests with the top ten. The germline gives CDR1 SNHLY, CDR2 FYNNEI. V lost 6 bases, J lost 2 bases, and 16 bases lay in between. The CDR3 extends over 15 amino acids. The clonotype was recovered from a woman at least 80 years old with active or convalescent COVID-19. The rearrangement links TRBV2 to TRBJ1-1; D remains ambiguous. What was sequenced was peripheral blood. The chain's CDR3 is CASRSGRSPNTEAFF. CDR3 nucleotide sequence: TGTGCCAGCAGAAGCGGACGCAGCCCTAACACTGAAGCTTTCTTT.